This T cell receptor (beta chain) was obtained from a study of cytomegalovirus exposure and HLA in healthy donors. Study-wide results and limits: 164 TCR beta chains were listed as cytomegalovirus-associated. Confirmation was obtained in vitro that a few CMV-associated chains are specific for CMV antigens. The HLA-A and HLA-B alleles of most subjects were reportedly predicted accurately from TCR beta sequences.

Germline loops: CDR1 MDHEN, CDR2 SYDVKM. The ends lost 6 bases at V and 8 bases at J; junction bases unmatched: 6. This CDR3 has 14 amino acids. In the PCR, 60 Vbeta and 13 Jbeta primers were used. Data came from immunoSEQ multiplex PCR; TCRdb stores just in-frame clones and leaves some out. The repertoire holds 35,000 to 45,000 clones, with 51% as singletons. There are a few counts of this clone. Its antigen is still unknown. The sample was PBMCs. The chain links TRBV28 to TRBJ1-5, with 11 bases aligning to TRBD1. This sequence was found in a man aged 55 to 69 in good health and CMV-seronegative. The CDR3 sequence: CASRIGTGGEPQHF. CDR3 coding DNA: TGTGCCAGCAGGATTGGGACAGGGGGAGAGCCCCAGCATTTT. Full variable domain (remainder filled in from reference TRBV28 and TRBJ1-5): DVKVTQSSRYLVKRTGEKVFLECVQDMDHENMFWYRQDPGLGLRLIYFSYDVKMKEKGDIPEGYSVSREKKERFSLILESASTNQTSMYLCASRIGTGGEPQHFGDGTRLSIL.